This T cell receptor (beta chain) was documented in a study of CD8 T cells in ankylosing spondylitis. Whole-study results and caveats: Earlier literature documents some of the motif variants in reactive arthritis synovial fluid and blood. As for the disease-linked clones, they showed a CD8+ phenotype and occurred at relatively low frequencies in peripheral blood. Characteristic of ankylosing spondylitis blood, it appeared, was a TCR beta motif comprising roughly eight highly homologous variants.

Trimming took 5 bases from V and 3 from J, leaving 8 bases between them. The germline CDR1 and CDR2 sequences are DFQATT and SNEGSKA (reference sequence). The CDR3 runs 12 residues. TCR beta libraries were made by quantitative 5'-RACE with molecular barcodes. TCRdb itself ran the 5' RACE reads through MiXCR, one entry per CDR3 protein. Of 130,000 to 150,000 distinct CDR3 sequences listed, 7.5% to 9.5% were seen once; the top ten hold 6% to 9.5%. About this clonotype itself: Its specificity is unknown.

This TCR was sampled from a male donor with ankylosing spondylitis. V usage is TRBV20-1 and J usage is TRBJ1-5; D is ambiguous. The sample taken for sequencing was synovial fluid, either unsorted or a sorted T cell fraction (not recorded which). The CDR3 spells CSAVRVNQPQHF. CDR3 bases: TGCAGTGCTGTAAGGGTCAATCAGCCCCAGCATTTT.